This T cell receptor (beta chain) is from a study of T cells after yellow fever vaccination. Findings of the study overall: Post-booster repertoires again held most primary-vaccination clones (roughly 96% CD4, just under 90% CD8).

This clonotype has a handful of counts. TCRdb reanalysed the 5' RACE reads using MiXCR and keeps one entry per CDR3 protein. Of some 80,000 distinct CDR3 sequences listed, 13% are singletons. V gave up 2 bases and J gave up 4 bases, with 6 bases separating them. CDR3 length equals 12 residues. Germline loops: CDR1 GTSNPN, CDR2 SVGIG (reference sequence). This specimen consisted of CD8+ T cells not binding an NS4B(214-222) dextramer, sorted from PBMCs, obtained less than 25 days after the first yellow fever vaccination. The sequence derives from a man aged 18 to 35 who received the YFV17D yellow fever vaccine. The chain links TRBV30 to TRBJ1-5, with a weak D call TRBD1 (6 bases). The chain's CDR3 is CAWSQGNQPQHF. The CDR3 DNA reads as TGTGCCTGGAGTCAGGGGAATCAGCCCCAGCATTTT.